This T cell receptor beta chain appears in the sequencing data of a study of T-cell reconstitution after alpha-beta-depleted transplantation in children. About this clonotype itself: A much more abundant neighbour one base away suggests this may be a read error.

Trimming took 6 bases from V and 3 from J, leaving 24 bases between them. The CDR3 covers 17 residues. Unique molecular identifiers were built into the TCRbeta library. Each CDR3 protein gets one entry after TCRdb re-called the PCR reads with MiXCR. This sample has 550,000 to 800,000 distinct CDR3 sequences; around 12% occur once, and the top ten carry 0.79%. The TCR originated in a girl between 2 and 10 years old with congenital amegakaryocytic thrombocytopenia, due to receive a stem cell transplant. The chain is built from TRBV12-3 or TRBV12-4 and TRBJ2-7; D is ambiguous. Sequencing used PBMCs, obtained before TCRalphabeta/CD19-depleted stem cell transplant. CDR3 loop: CASSPPRTSLSYYEQYF. The CDR3 DNA reads TGTGCCAGCAGCCCACCTCGGACGTCGCTAAGCTACTACGAGCAGTACTTC.